The clone carrying this T cell receptor beta chain was found a few times. RNA transcripts yielded amplified TCR beta CDR3 regions. The study used the HTBI primer set for a first-round RT-PCR of the TCR CDR3. TCRdb fed the multiplex PCR reads into MiXCR, producing one record per CDR3 protein. The data contain around 250,000 distinct CDR3 sequences, roughly 15% of them seen just once; the ten biggest clones take up 25% to 30%. The CDR3 is 15 residues long. The germline V gene has CDR1 MGHRA and CDR2 YSYEKL. Losses at the gene ends were 5 bases for V and 5 bases for J; bases not matched to a gene: 11. A roughly 9.3 ml volume of fresh peripheral blood provided the PBMCs. The data stem from a study of T cells in Graves' hyperthyroidism and ophthalmopathy. As for the study in general: Blood was drawn when the patient was first diagnosed and still untreated.

The J gene is TRBJ2-5, the V gene TRBV4-1, with 7 positions matching TRBD1. Sequencing input: blood. This clonotype originated in a woman aged 18-29 years with Graves' ophthalmopathy. The CDR3 loop reads CASSAKRGPGETQYF. In nucleotides, the CDR3 is TGCGCCAGCAGCGCAAAGAGGGGGCCAGGGGAGACCCAGTACTTC.